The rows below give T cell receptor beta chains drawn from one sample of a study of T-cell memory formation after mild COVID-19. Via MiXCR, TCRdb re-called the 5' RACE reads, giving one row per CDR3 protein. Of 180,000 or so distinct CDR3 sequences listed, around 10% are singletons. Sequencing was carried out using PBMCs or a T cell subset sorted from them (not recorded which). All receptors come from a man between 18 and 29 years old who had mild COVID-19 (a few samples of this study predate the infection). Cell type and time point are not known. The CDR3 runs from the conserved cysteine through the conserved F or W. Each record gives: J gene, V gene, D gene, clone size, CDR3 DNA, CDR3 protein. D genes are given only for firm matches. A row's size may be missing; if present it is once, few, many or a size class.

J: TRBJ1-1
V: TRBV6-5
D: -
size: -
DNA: TGTGCCAGCAGTTACGGTCTGGGATACAGGCTGGAAGCTTTCTTT
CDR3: CASSYGLGYRLEAFF

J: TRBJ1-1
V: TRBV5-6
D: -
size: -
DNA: TGTGCCAGCAGCAGCTACCGGGACGGTGGGACTGAAGCTTTCTTT
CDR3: CASSSYRDGGTEAFF

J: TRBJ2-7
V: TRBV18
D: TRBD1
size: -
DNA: TGTGCCAGCTCGCCGGACAGGGTCGAGCAGTACTTC
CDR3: CASSPDRVEQYF

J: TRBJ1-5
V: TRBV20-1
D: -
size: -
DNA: TGCAGTGCGAACAAGCCCAATCAGCCCCAGCATTTT
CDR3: CSANKPNQPQHF

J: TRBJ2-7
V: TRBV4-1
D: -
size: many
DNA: TGCGCCAGCAGCCAAGAAAGAGGGGGGTTCCCCTACGAGCAGTACTTC
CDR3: CASSQERGGFPYEQYF

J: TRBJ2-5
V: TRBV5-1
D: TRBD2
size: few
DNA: TGCGCCAGCAGCATGTCGGGACTAGAGCAAGAGACCCAGTACTTC
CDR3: CASSMSGLEQETQYF

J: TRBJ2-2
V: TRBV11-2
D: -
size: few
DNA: TGTGCCAGCAGTTCTCCTAGGGTGAACACCGGGGAGCTGTTTTTT
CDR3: CASSSPRVNTGELFF

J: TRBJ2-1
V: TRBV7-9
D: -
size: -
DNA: TGTGCCAGCAGCCCCAGCGGTGTTCCCGAGCAGTTCTTC
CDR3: CASSPSGVPEQFF

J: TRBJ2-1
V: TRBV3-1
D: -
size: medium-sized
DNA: TGTGCCAGCAGCCTACGGGACGCCAGCGGTTCTGAGCAGTTCTTC
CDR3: CASSLRDASGSEQFF

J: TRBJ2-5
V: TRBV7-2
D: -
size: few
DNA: TGTGCCAGCAGCTTAGTCAGTCCTCAAGAGACCCAGTACTTC
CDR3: CASSLVSPQETQYF

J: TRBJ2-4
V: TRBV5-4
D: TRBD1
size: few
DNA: TGTGCCAGCAGCTTGGGACAGGGGGCGAACATTCAGTACTTC
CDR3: CASSLGQGANIQYF

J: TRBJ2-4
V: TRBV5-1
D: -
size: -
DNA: TGCGCCAGCAGCTTGGACAGGAATCGAGAAAACATTCAGTACTTC
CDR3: CASSLDRNRENIQYF

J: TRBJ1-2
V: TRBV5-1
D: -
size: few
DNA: TGCGCCAGCAGCTTTGACAGTCCCTATGGCTACACCTTC
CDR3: CASSFDSPYGYTF

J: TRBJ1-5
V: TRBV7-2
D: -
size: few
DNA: TGTGCCAGCAGCCGAGCAGGGATACATCAGCCCCAGCATTTT
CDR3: CASSRAGIHQPQHF

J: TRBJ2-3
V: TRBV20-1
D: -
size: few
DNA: TGCAGTGCTACTCAGGGCCCCCAAGATACGCAGTATTTT
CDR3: CSATQGPQDTQYF

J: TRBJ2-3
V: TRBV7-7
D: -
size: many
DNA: TGTGCCAGCAGCTTAGCGGGGGCCAGCACAGATACGCAGTATTTT
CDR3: CASSLAGASTDTQYF

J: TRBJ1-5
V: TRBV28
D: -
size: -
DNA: TGTGCCAGCACCCCGGGGGCAGTTGATCAGCCCCAGCATTTT
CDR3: CASTPGAVDQPQHF

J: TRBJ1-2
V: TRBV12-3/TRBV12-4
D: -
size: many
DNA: TGTGCCAGCAGTTTACGGGAAAAAGACCGTGGCTACACCTTC
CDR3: CASSLREKDRGYTF

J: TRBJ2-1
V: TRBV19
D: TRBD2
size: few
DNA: TGTGCCAGTAGTAGCCCCAGCGGGGGTGCATACTACAATGAGCAGTTCTTC
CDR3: CASSSPSGGAYYNEQFF

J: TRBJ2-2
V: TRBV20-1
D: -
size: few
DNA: TGCAGTGCTAGCTGGGGGTACGCGAACACCGGGGAGCTGTTTTTT
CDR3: CSASWGYANTGELFF

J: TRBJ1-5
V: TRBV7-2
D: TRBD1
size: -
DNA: TGTGCCAGCAGCTCTGACGGGACAGGCCTCCAAGGGCATTTT
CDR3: CASSSDGTGLQGHF

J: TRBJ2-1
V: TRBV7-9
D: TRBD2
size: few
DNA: TGTGCCAGCAGCGGGACTAGCGGATTTGAGCAGTTCTTC
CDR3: CASSGTSGFEQFF

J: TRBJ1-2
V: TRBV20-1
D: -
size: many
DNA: TGCAGTGCTAGAGAGGAACACCTGGGCTATGGCTACACCTTC
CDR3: CSAREEHLGYGYTF

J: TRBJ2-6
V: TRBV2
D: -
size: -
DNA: TGTGCCAGCAGTGAAGTTGGAGGGGCTGGGGCCAACGTCCTGACTTTC
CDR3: CASSEVGGAGANVLTF

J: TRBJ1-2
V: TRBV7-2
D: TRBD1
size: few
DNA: TGTGCCAGCAGCCCCCACGGGACAGGGCTAAGGAGCTACACCTTC
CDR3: CASSPHGTGLRSYTF

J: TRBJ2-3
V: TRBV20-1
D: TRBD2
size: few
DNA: TGCAGTGCCAAGCTACTAGCGGGCCGCACAGATACGCAGTATTTT
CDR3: CSAKLLAGRTDTQYF

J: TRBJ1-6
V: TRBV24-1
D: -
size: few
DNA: TGTGCCACCAGCGATTACCCGGCCGGATCACCCCTCCACTTT
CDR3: CATSDYPAGSPLHF

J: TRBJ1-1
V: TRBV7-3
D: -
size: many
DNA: TGTGCCAGCAGCTCCGACAGGAACACTGAAGCTTTCTTT
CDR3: CASSSDRNTEAFF

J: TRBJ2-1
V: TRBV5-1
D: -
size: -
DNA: TGCGCCAGCAGTAACCAGCTTCTGGGGGAGCAGTTCTTC
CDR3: CASSNQLLGEQFF

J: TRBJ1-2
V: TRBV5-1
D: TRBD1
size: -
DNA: TGCGCCAGCAGCTCGGGGACAGGGGCCTCATATGGCTACACCTTC
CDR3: CASSSGTGASYGYTF

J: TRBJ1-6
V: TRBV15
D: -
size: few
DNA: TGTGCCACCAGCAGAGATCTTTCGAGCTCCTATAATTCACCCCTCCACTTT
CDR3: CATSRDLSSSYNSPLHF

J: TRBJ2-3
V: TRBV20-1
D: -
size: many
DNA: TGCAGTGCTTCCAGGGGGGGCGACACAGATACGCAGTATTTT
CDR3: CSASRGGDTDTQYF

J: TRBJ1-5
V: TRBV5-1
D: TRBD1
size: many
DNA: TGCGCCAGCAGCCTGGACAGGGGAGGCGATCAGCCCCAGCATTTT
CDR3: CASSLDRGGDQPQHF

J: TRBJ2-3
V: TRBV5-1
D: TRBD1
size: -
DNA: TGCGCCAGCAACACATACAGGGGCGCGCGCACAGATACGCAGTATTTT
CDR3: CASNTYRGARTDTQYF

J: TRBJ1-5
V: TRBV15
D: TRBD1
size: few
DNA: TGTGCCACCAGCAGAGCGACAGGGGAATACAATCAGCCCCAGCATTTT
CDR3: CATSRATGEYNQPQHF

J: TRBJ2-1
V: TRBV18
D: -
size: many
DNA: TGTGCCAGCTCACCACCGGGGGCAGGGCAGCAGTTCTTC
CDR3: CASSPPGAGQQFF

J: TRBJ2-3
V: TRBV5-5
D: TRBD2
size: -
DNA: TGTGCCAGCAGCCCCGGACTAGCGGGTAAACTAGGCCTTCGAGATACGCAGTATTTT
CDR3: CASSPGLAGKLGLRDTQYF

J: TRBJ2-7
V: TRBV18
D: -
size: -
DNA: TGTGCCAGCTCACCACTTATGACAATCGAGCAGTACTTC
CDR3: CASSPLMTIEQYF

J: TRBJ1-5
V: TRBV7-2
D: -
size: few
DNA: TGTGCCAGCAGCTTAATAAATCAGCCCCAGCATTTT
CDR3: CASSLINQPQHF

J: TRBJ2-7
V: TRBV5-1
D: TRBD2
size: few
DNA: TGCGCCAGCAGCTTGGAGCTAGCGGGGGGGCCATTCGAGCAGTACTTC
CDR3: CASSLELAGGPFEQYF

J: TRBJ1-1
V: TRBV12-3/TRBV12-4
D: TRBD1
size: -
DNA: TGTGCCAGCAGCTCCAGGGGGAGTAGGAACACTGAAGCTTTCTTT
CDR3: CASSSRGSRNTEAFF

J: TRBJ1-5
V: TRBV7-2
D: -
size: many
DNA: TGTGCCAGCAGCCCCTCTAGCAATCAGCCCCAGCATTTT
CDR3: CASSPSSNQPQHF

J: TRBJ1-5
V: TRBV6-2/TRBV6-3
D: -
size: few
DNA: TGTGCCAGCGGGAAGGGCAGGCGGAATAGCAATCAGCCCCAGCATTTT
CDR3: CASGKGRRNSNQPQHF

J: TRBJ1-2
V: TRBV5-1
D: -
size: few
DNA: TGCGCCAGCAGCTTGGGGTCCCCCTATGGCTACACCTTC
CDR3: CASSLGSPYGYTF

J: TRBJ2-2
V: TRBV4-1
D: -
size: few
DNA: TGCGCCAGCAGCCAGGTTTTAGCCCTGGGCACCGGGGAGCTGTTTTTT
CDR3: CASSQVLALGTGELFF

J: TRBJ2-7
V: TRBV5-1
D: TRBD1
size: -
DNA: TGCGCCAGCAGCCAACCGGGACAGACCTACGAGCAGTACTTC
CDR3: CASSQPGQTYEQYF

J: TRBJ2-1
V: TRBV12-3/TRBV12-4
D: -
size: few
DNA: TGTGCCAGCAGTTTCCGAGGGGCCTCAGGGAAATACAATGAGCAGTTCTTC
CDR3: CASSFRGASGKYNEQFF

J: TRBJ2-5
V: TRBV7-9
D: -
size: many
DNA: TGTGCCAGCAGCCGAGGACGGTGGCAGGTGACCCAGTACTTC
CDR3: CASSRGRWQVTQYF

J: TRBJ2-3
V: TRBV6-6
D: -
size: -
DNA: TGTGCCAGCAGTCCCTCTGCAGATACGCAGTATTTT
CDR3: CASSPSADTQYF